Listed below are T cell receptor beta chains from one sample, sequenced in a study of spatial heterogeneity in lung cancer. TCRdb reanalysed the 5' RACE reads using MiXCR and keeps one entry per CDR3 protein. Among 1,000 or so distinct CDR3 sequences listed, around 21% were seen once. The sample in question was lung tumor tissue, obtained at surgery. The receptors stem from a male donor with early-stage non-small cell lung cancer. Both conserved end residues are trimmed from each CDR3. D genes are given only for firm matches.

TRBJ2-3 | TRBD2 | TRBV7-3 | ASSPGTSTGRQY
TRBJ1-1 | - | TRBV27 | ASRSSRDRTEAF
TRBJ2-7 | - | TRBV29-1 | SVEDSGRPPYEQY
TRBJ2-5 | TRBD2 | TRBV20-1 | SAGLAGGLPQETQY
TRBJ1-2 | - | TRBV7-9 | ASSFGRSYGYT
TRBJ2-1 | - | TRBV7-8 | ASSLGGSLINEQF
TRBJ2-3 | - | TRBV6-5 | ASSLGARGGDTQY
TRBJ2-4 | - | TRBV9 | ASSDLDAKNIQY
TRBJ2-2 | - | TRBV29-1 | SVLRTGENGELF
TRBJ1-2 | - | TRBV18 | ASSLRDGGSGYGYT
TRBJ2-7 | - | TRBV7-2 | ASSLARYEQY
TRBJ2-7 | TRBD2 | TRBV30 | AWSRTSREQY
TRBJ2-3 | - | TRBV7-3 | ASSLLAGAGTDTQY
TRBJ2-5 | TRBD2 | TRBV5-6 | ASSFSSGASTWETQY
TRBJ1-5 | TRBD1 | TRBV19 | ASSRTGGHQPQH
TRBJ2-3 | TRBD1 | TRBV27 | ASSPRGTGDTDTQY
TRBJ1-4 | - | TRBV4-1 | ASSPQQGYNEKLF